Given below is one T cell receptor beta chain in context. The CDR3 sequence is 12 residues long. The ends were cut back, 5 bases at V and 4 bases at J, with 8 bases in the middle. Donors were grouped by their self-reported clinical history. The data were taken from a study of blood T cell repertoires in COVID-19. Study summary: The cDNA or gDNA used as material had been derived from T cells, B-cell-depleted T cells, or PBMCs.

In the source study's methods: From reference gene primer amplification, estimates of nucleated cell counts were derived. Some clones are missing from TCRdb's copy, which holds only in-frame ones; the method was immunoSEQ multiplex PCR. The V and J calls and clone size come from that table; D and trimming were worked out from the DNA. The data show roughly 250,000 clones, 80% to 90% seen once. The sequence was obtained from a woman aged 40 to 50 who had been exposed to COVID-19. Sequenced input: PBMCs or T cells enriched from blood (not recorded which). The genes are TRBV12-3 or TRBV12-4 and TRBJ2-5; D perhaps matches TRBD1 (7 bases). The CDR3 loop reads CASSQGGETQYF. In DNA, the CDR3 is TGTGCCAGCAGTCAGGGGGGAGAGACCCAGTACTTC.